The T cell receptor beta chain described here comes from a study of blood T cell repertoires in COVID-19. Study overall: The United States, Italy and Spain provided the acute and convalescent COVID-19 samples. PBMCs, B-cell-depleted T cells, or T cells were the source of the cDNA or gDNA that made up the material.

Clones were sequenced by immunoSEQ multiplex PCR, and TCRdb holds only the in-frame ones, with some missing. The data contain more than 250,000 clones, approximately 88% of them singletons. Participants were aged about 18 to 89 years from some 24 US areas. The CDR3 loop spans 18 amino acids. V trimming: 0 bases; J trimming: 5 bases; junction bases outside the gene matches: 10. Germline CDR1 is SGHKS and CDR2 is YYEKEE (reference sequence). Sequenced sample: PBMCs or T cells enriched from blood (not recorded which). The rearrangement uses TRBV5-5 and TRBJ2-5, with 13 bases matching TRBD2. This TCR was sampled from a middle-aged woman with acute COVID-19. CDR3 protein: CASSLGVGTSGESETQYF. DNA of the CDR3: TGTGCCAGCAGCTTGGGGGTGGGGACTAGCGGGGAATCTGAGACCCAGTACTTC.